This is a list of T cell receptor beta chains from one sample in a study of T cell responses to AZD1222 COVID-19 vaccine. This table comes from immunoSEQ multiplex PCR, and its TCRdb copy is limited to in-frame clones, with some not included. There are roughly 150,000 clones in the sample; about nine tenths occur only once, and 3% to 4% lies in the top ten. The sample was peripheral blood, taken on day 0 of MenACWY control vaccination. All receptors derive from an adult in good health. CDR3s include the opening cysteine and the closing phenylalanine or tryptophan. D genes are given only for firm matches. Clone size is not always given. Where it is, it says once, few, many or a class for expanded clones.

TRBV7-3	.	.	TRBJ2-1	TGTGCCAGCAGCTTATCAGGGGCCGGTGAGCAGTTCTTC	CASSLSGAGEQFF
TRBV7-8	TRBD1	.	TRBJ2-1	TGTGCCAGCAGCCCTTCGGGACAGGGGACCTACAATGAGCAGTTCTTC	CASSPSGQGTYNEQFF
TRBV28	.	once	TRBJ1-4	TGTGCCAGCAGGGTCGTGGGGCAAACAACTAATGAAAAACTGTTTTTT	CASRVVGQTTNEKLFF
TRBV24-1	.	.	TRBJ1-3	TGTGCCACCAGTGATTTTCGGTCTGGAAACACCATATATTTT	CATSDFRSGNTIYF
TRBV4-1	TRBD1	.	TRBJ2-7	TGCGCCAGCAGCACACGGACAGGGAACTACGAGCAGTACTTC	CASSTRTGNYEQYF
TRBV20-1	.	.	TRBJ2-3	TGCAGTGCTAGACGGTCAGATACGCAGTATTTT	CSARRSDTQYF
TRBV7-9	TRBD1	.	TRBJ1-2	TGTGCCAGCAGTAAAGGACAGGGGGCGGACGGTGGCTACACCTTC	CASSKGQGADGGYTF
TRBV7-7	.	.	TRBJ2-5	TGTGCTAGCAGCTTAGCGCTACGCAGAGTGGAGACCCAGTACTTC	CASSLALRRVETQYF
TRBV29-1	.	.	TRBJ2-2	TGCAGCGTGGGGACAACGAACACCGGGGAGCTGTTTTTT	CSVGTTNTGELFF
TRBV30	.	.	TRBJ1-1	TGTGCCTGGAGTGTACGGATGGGCACTGAAGCTTTCTTT	CAWSVRMGTEAFF
TRBV23-1	.	.	TRBJ1-3	TGCGCCAGCAGTCAATCAAGGGGAAACACCATATATTTT	CASSQSRGNTIYF
TRBV5-6	.	once	TRBJ1-5	TGTGCCAGCAGCTGGATGAGGGTCCTCCTGCATCAGCCCCAGCATTTT	CASSWMRVLLHQPQHF
TRBV14	TRBD1	.	TRBJ2-7	TGTGCCAGCAAGGACAGGTCCTTCCACGAGCAGTACTTC	CASKDRSFHEQYF
TRBV7-2	TRBD2	.	TRBJ2-4	TGTGCCAGCAGCTTAGGACTAGCGGGGGGGACAAACATTCAGTACTTC	CASSLGLAGGTNIQYF
TRBV19	.	.	TRBJ2-2	TGTGCCAGTAGTCCCGGCTACCGGGACGCTTCGAACACCGGGGAGCTGTTTTTT	CASSPGYRDASNTGELFF
TRBV5-1	.	.	TRBJ2-3	TGCGCCAGCAGCTTGGCGACGTCAGCTAGCACAGATACGCAGTATTTT	CASSLATSASTDTQYF
TRBV11-1	.	.	TRBJ2-3	TGTGCCAGCAGCTTAGCGCACACAGATACGCAGTATTTT	CASSLAHTDTQYF
TRBV30	.	.	TRBJ1-6	TGTGCCTGGAGTGTAAGCCAGCTTAATTCACCCCTCCACTTT	CAWSVSQLNSPLHF
TRBV19	.	few	TRBJ2-3	TGTGCCAGTAGTGGAAAGGCACAGGGGCGCGGGGATGTGAATACGCAGTATTTT	CASSGKAQGRGDVNTQYF
TRBV4-2	TRBD2	.	TRBJ2-7	TGTGCCAGCAGCCAAGCGGGACTAGCGGGAGGGTTTAGGGACGAGCAGTACTTC	CASSQAGLAGGFRDEQYF
TRBV6-5	.	.	TRBJ1-4	TGTGCCAGCAGTCGGACTGCAACTAATGAAAAACTGTTTTTT	CASSRTATNEKLFF
TRBV4-1	.	.	TRBJ1-6	TGCGCCAGCAGCTTAGCACAGGACTATAATTCACCCCTCCACTTT	CASSLAQDYNSPLHF
TRBV7-9	.	.	TRBJ2-3	TGTGCCAGCAGCTTAGACAGTTCGGGTGGAGATACGCAGTATTTT	CASSLDSSGGDTQYF
TRBV9	.	few	TRBJ1-2	TGTGCCAGCACCCCCCTAGACACCGACTATGGCTACACCTTC	CASTPLDTDYGYTF
TRBV2	.	.	TRBJ1-1	TGTGCCAGCAGCGGGCAGTTGAACACTGAAGCTTTCTTT	CASSGQLNTEAFF
TRBV21-1	.	.	TRBJ2-2	TGTGCCAGCAGACCGCGGACGACAGGCGGGGAGCTGTTTTTT	CASRPRTTGGELFF
TRBV28	TRBD1	.	TRBJ1-2	TGTGCCAGCAGTTCGGGACAGGGTGACTATGGCTACACCTTC	CASSSGQGDYGYTF
TRBV10-3	.	.	TRBJ1-1	TGTGCCATCAGGGTCGCAGCCGATGAAGCTTTCTTT	CAIRVAADEAFF
TRBV6-5	TRBD1	.	TRBJ1-2	TGTGCCAGCAGTTCACCGGGACAGGGGAACGGGGGCTACACCTTC	CASSSPGQGNGGYTF
TRBV3-1/TRBV3-2	TRBD1	.	TRBJ1-2	TGTGCCAGCAGCCTGGGACAGGCTCGGGGCTACACCTTC	CASSLGQARGYTF
TRBV19	.	.	TRBJ1-3	TGTGCCAGTAGTCCACTGGCGGACGCTGGAAACACCATATATTTT	CASSPLADAGNTIYF
TRBV29-1	.	.	TRBJ1-1	TGCAGCGTTGCCGAGGGGACGAACACTGAAGCTTTCTTT	CSVAEGTNTEAFF
TRBV19	TRBD1	.	TRBJ2-1	TGTGCCAGTAAAATCGGCCCCACCCCCACCCACGGGACAGGGTATGGGTCCTACAATGAGCAGTTCTTC	CASKIGPTPTHGTGYGSYNEQFF
TRBV5-4	TRBD1	.	TRBJ2-7	TGTGCCAGCAGCTTGGGGGGACAGGGGAACTACGAGCAGTACTTC	CASSLGGQGNYEQYF
TRBV3-1/TRBV3-2	TRBD1	.	TRBJ2-5	TGTGCCAGCAGCCGTCGACAGGGGGCTGGAGAGACCCAGTACTTC	CASSRRQGAGETQYF
TRBV6-2/TRBV6-3	.	once	TRBJ1-1	TGTGCCAGCAGTTACTCTGTACAGGTAAACACTGAAGCTTTCTTT	CASSYSVQVNTEAFF
TRBV5-6	.	.	TRBJ1-5	TGTGCCAGCAGCCGGACAGAACCCTGGGGCAATCAGCCCCAGCATTTT	CASSRTEPWGNQPQHF
TRBV3-1/TRBV3-2	TRBD1	once	TRBJ1-5	TGTGCCAGCAGTCTTGACCAGGGGGCTAATCAGCCCCAGCATTTT	CASSLDQGANQPQHF
TRBV6-5	.	.	TRBJ1-4	TGTGCCAGCAGTTACTCAAATAGGGGCTTACATGAAAAACTGTTTTTT	CASSYSNRGLHEKLFF
TRBV4-2	.	few	TRBJ1-2	TGTGCCAGCAGCCAAGATAAGGGAAAAGGCTACACCTTC	CASSQDKGKGYTF
TRBV4-3	.	few	TRBJ2-2	TGCGCCAGCAGCCAAGGTATCGCCACCGGGGAGCTGTTTTTT	CASSQGIATGELFF
TRBV9	.	.	TRBJ1-4	TGTGCCAGCAGCGTTAGGGCTGGCGAAAAACTGTTTTTT	CASSVRAGEKLFF
TRBV9	.	.	TRBJ1-3	TGTGCCAGCGGTCACAGAAACAACTCTGGAAACACCATATATTTT	CASGHRNNSGNTIYF
TRBV2	.	.	TRBJ2-1	TGTGCCAGCAGGATGAATGAGCAGTTCTTC	CASRMNEQFF
TRBV5-5	.	.	TRBJ2-1	TGTGCCAGCAGCCGGACAGCGGACTATGAGCAGTTCTTC	CASSRTADYEQFF
TRBV24-1	TRBD1	.	TRBJ2-1	TGTGCCACCAGAACTTCCGGGACAGGGACGTTCAATGAGCAGTTCTTC	CATRTSGTGTFNEQFF
TRBV18	TRBD2	once	TRBJ2-1	TGTGCCAGCTCACCACCGACTAGCACCGGCTCCTACAATGAGCAGTTCTTC	CASSPPTSTGSYNEQFF
TRBV19	.	.	TRBJ1-2	TGTGCCAGTAGTGACAACTATGGCTACACCTTC	CASSDNYGYTF
TRBV5-1	.	.	TRBJ2-7	TGCGCCAGCAGCTTTAGGTCCTCTACAGCCTTCTCCTACGAGCAGTACTTC	CASSFRSSTAFSYEQYF
TRBV10-3	.	.	TRBJ2-2	TGTGCCATCAGTGAGGGGACCGCCACCGGGGAGCTGTTTTTT	CAISEGTATGELFF
TRBV4-2	TRBD1	.	TRBJ1-6	TGTGCCAGCAGCACCCGGACAGGGGGCCAGATTTCACCCCTCCACTTT	CASSTRTGGQISPLHF
TRBV9	.	.	TRBJ1-3	TGTGCCAGCAGCGTAGCCCTCGGCCTAGGGGCTGGAAACACCATATATTTT	CASSVALGLGAGNTIYF
TRBV6-2/TRBV6-3	.	.	TRBJ2-7	TGTGCCAGCAGTTACGATCCCCGGGGGCTCTCCTACGAGCAGTACTTC	CASSYDPRGLSYEQYF